A selection of T cell receptor beta chains follows, all from one sample in a study of CD8+CD57+ T cells in acquired aplastic anemia. Each CDR3 protein gets one entry after TCRdb re-called the reads with MiXCR. Of more than 100,000 distinct CDR3 sequences detected, 41% appear once; the ten largest clones hold 7.5% to 9.5%. The source material was sorted CD4+, CD8+, or CD8+CD57+ T cells (not recorded which) from PBMCs. All receptors come from a human donor in good health, serving as a control. CDR3s include the opening cysteine and the closing phenylalanine or tryptophan. Size tells how often a clone was seen (once, few, many) or the class of an expanded clone, and some rows leave it out.

>TRBV7-8|many|TRBJ2-1
CASSPNSAGVGDEQFF
>TRBV5-1|.|TRBJ2-7
CASSFGAREQYF
>TRBV30|many|TRBJ2-1
CAWETGSNEQFF
>TRBV20-1|.|TRBJ1-5
CSARGTGGFSNQPQHF
>TRBV3-1|.|TRBJ2-1
CASISSGIYNEQFF
>TRBV11-3|many|TRBJ2-7
CASSPGRRREDEQYF
>TRBV6-1|.|TRBJ2-1
CASSRRTSGGNEQFF
>TRBV25-1|many|TRBJ2-6
CASSEPGTGANVLTF
>TRBV10-3|once|TRBJ1-2
CAISGQGLVGRNDF
>TRBV29-1|.|TRBJ2-5
CSVVDREDLQETQYF
>TRBV18|many|TRBJ1-6
CASSLGTDNSPLHF
>TRBV5-1|.|TRBJ2-3
CASSKGLAGATDTQYF
>TRBV6-4|many|TRBJ1-6
CASTKGSHNSPLHF
>TRBV5-6|few|TRBJ2-3
CASSLREVTTDTQYF
>TRBV12-3/TRBV12-4|many|TRBJ2-3
CASSSLDGTDTQYF
>TRBV6-5|many|TRBJ1-3
CASSSSWSGNTIYF
>TRBV30|few|TRBJ2-7
CAWSGLVSGYYEQYF
>TRBV19|few|TRBJ1-5
CASRPGVSQQPQHF
>TRBV19|.|TRBJ2-1
CASSTGTVNNEQFF
>TRBV2|many|TRBJ1-4
CASSESGRGFAKLFF
>TRBV27|few|TRBJ2-1
CASSLSPRSLVSEQFF
>TRBV12-3/TRBV12-4|many|TRBJ2-1
CASTARGDEQFF
>TRBV5-1|many|TRBJ2-7
CASSLSGGGIYEQYF
>TRBV7-2|many|TRBJ2-1
CASSSMLDGYNEQFF
>TRBV5-4|.|TRBJ1-1
CASSLSPSKEAFF
>TRBV6-1|.|TRBJ2-3
CASSKPGLADTDTQYF
>TRBV28|few|TRBJ2-2
CASGLQGASANTGELFF
>TRBV4-2|many|TRBJ2-2
CASSQLTGNTGELFF
>TRBV5-1|many|TRBJ1-1
CASSLSLTNTEAFF
>TRBV30|.|TRBJ1-4
CAWSVLVGGPNEKLFF
>TRBV4-2|many|TRBJ1-2
CASSQMAAIYGYTF
>TRBV20-1|.|TRBJ2-5
CSARGGETQYF
>TRBV20-1|many|TRBJ2-5
CSAQVGRQVTQYF
>TRBV7-2|.|TRBJ1-5
CASSPWGGQPQHF
>TRBV7-9|many|TRBJ1-1
CASSLGGRDTEAFF
>TRBV19|many|TRBJ2-5
CASSPQTSGWARKETQYF
>TRBV2|many|TRBJ1-2
CASSPDRSLNYGYTF
>TRBV7-2|many|TRBJ1-4
CASSTGQGRGEKLFF
>TRBV19|many|TRBJ1-5
CASNLASGYNQPQHF
>TRBV12-3/TRBV12-4|many|TRBJ2-7
CASSFGQPAFEQYF
>TRBV12-3/TRBV12-4|many|TRBJ1-1
CASSSISGRAFF
>TRBV7-9|.|TRBJ1-1
CASSEGGITEAFF
>TRBV6-1|once|TRBJ1-1
CASSEVAENTEALF
>TRBV19|many|TRBJ1-1
CASRTGRSVTEAFF
>TRBV10-2|.|TRBJ2-2
CASSELHRGTENTGELFF
>TRBV30|many|TRBJ1-6
CAWSQGRDSPLHF
>TRBV2|once|TRBJ1-5
CASSPTGFNQPQCF
>TRBV15|many|TRBJ2-5
CATSREEGVSETQYF
>TRBV12-3/TRBV12-4|many|TRBJ1-2
CASSLHRSYGYTF
>TRBV6-5|many|TRBJ1-1
CASSYGRQLRNTEAFF
>TRBV25-1|.|TRBJ2-7
CASSVHYEQYF
>TRBV4-2|once|TRBJ2-3
CASSQQSLTTDTQYF
>TRBV9|few|TRBJ1-5
CASSVGDGNQPQHF